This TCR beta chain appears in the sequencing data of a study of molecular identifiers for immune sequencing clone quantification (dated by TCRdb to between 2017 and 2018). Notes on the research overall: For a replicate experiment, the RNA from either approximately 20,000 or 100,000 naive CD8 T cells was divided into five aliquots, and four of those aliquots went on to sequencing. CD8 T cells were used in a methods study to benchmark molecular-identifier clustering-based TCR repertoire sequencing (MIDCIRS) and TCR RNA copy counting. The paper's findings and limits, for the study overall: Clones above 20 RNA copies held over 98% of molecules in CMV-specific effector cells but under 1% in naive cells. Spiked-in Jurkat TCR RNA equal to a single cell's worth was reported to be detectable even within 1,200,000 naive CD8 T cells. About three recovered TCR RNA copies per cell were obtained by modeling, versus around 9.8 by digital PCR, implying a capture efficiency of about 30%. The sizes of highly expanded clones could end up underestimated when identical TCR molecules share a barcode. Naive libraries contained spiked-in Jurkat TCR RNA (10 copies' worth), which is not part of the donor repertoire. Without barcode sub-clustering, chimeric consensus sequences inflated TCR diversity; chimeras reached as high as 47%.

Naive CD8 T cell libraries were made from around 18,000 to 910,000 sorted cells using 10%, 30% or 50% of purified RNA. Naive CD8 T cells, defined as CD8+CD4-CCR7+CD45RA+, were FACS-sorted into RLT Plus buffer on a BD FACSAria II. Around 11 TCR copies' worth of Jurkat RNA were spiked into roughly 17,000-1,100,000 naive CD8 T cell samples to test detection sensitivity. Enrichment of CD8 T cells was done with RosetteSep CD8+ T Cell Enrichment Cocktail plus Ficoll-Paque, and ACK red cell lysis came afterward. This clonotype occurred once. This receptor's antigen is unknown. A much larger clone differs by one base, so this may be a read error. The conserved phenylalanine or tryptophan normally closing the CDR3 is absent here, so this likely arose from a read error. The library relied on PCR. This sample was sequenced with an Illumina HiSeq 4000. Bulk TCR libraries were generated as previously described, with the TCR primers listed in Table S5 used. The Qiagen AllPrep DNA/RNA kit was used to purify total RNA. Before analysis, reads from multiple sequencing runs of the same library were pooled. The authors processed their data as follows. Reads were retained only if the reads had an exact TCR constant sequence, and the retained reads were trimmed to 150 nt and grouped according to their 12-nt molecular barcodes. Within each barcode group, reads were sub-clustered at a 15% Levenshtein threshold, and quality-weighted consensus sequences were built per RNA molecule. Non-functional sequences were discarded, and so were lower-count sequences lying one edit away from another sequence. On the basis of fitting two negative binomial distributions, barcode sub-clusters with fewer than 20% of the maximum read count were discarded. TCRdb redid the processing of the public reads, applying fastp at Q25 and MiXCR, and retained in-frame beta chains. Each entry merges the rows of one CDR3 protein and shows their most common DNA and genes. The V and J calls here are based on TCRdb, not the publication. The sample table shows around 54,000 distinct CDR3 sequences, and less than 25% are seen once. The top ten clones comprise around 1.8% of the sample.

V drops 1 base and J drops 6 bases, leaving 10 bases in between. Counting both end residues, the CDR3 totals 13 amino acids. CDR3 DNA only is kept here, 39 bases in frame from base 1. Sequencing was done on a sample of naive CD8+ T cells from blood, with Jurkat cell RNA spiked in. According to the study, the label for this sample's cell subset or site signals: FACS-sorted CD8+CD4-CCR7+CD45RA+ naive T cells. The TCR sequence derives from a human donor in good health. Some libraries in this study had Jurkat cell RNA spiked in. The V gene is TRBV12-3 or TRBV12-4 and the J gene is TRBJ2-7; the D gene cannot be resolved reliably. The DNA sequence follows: TGTGCCAGCAGTTTAGGGCAGCTGGGCGAGCAGTACCTC. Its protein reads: CASSLGQLGEQYL.